The 21 T cell receptor beta chains below come from one sample, sequenced in a study of blood T cell repertoires in COVID-19. Profiled with immunoSEQ multiplex PCR; TCRdb holds only in-frame clones, not every one. The sample includes some 240,000 clones, roughly 84% of them seen just once. The sample taken for sequencing was PBMCs or T cells enriched from blood (not recorded which). Receptor source: a woman aged 50 to 60 who had been exposed to COVID-19.

V and J are TRBV2 and TRBJ2-3, with a tentative D call TRBD2 (5 bases). The length of the CDR3 is 16 residues. V was clipped by 7 bases and J by 2 bases, with 19 bases between them. CDR1 is SNHLY, CDR2 FYNNEI, per germline. CDR3 amino acids: CASKEEAGRITDTQYF. As DNA, the CDR3 is TGTGCCAGCAAGGAGGAGGCAGGAAGGATCACAGATACGCAGTATTTT.

V and J are TRBV19 and TRBJ2-3, with D perhaps TRBD2 (6 bases). CDR1 LNHDA and CDR2 SQIVND come from the germline V gene (reference sequence). CDR3 size: 13 residues. V shed 6 bases and J shed 3 bases, with 10 bases lying between them. CDR3 DNA sequence: TGTGCCAGTAGGGACGGGGGTACAGATACGCAGTATTTT. Translation gives CASRDGGTDTQYF.

V usage is TRBV6-5 and J usage is TRBJ1-1, with D perhaps matching TRBD1 (5 bases). The CDR3 is 14 amino acids. The V end was cut by 6 bases, the J end by 7 bases, with 18 bases between. CDR1 MNHEY and CDR2 SVGAGI come from the germline V gene. The CDR3 DNA follows: TGTGCCAGCAGCCTCGAACGGGGGTTCGGTGAAGCTTTCTTT. Translation gives CASSLERGFGEAFF.

The chain has TRBV6-5 and TRBJ1-1; TRBD1 agrees at 12 bases. The CDR3 sequence is 13 residues long. After removal of 8 bases from V and 5 bases from J, the junction contained 3 bases not matched to a gene. The germline V gene has CDR1 MNHEY and CDR2 SVGAGI. The CDR3 reads CASRDRGLTEAFF. CDR3 DNA sequence: TGTGCCAGCCGGGACAGGGGGCTTACTGAAGCTTTCTTT.

Details on this clone: Other nucleotide sequences from this sample produce the same CDR3. The J gene is TRBJ2-7, the V gene TRBV5-6; 7 bases align to TRBD1. This CDR3 contains 14 residues. J gave up 4 bases and V 0 bases, and 4 bases lay outside the gene matches. CDR1 SGHDT and CDR2 YYEEEE come from the germline V gene. CDR3 DNA sequence: TGTGCCAGCAGCTTGGGTTCAGGGGGTTACGAGCAGTACTTC. This encodes CASSLGSGGYEQYF.

J is TRBJ2-5 and V is TRBV10-3; 7 bases map to TRBD1. Germline V gene lookup returns CDR1 ENHRY and CDR2 SYGVKD. This CDR3 spans 15 amino acids. J gave up 5 bases and V 3 bases, and 9 bases lay outside the gene matches. The CDR3 nucleotides are TGTGCCATCAGTGAACGGGACAGTTTGGAGGAGACCCAGTACTTC. Amino acids: CAISERDSLEETQYF.

The J gene is TRBJ2-7, the V gene TRBV27; 7 bases align to TRBD1. This CDR3 has 13 amino acids. CDR1 is MNHEY, CDR2 SMNVEV, per germline (reference sequence). The ends lost 5 bases at V and 8 bases at J; junction bases unmatched: 9. CDR3 protein: CASSRQQGIKQYF. CDR3 bases: TGTGCCAGCAGTCGTCAACAGGGGATCAAGCAGTACTTC.

The J gene is TRBJ1-1, the V gene TRBV11-3; no reliable D call. V gave up 0 bases and J gave up 6 bases, with 8 bases separating them. Germline V gene lookup returns CDR1 SGHNT and CDR2 YENEEA. The CDR3 runs to 13 residues. The CDR3 region is CASSLDSISEAFF. CDR3 in DNA: TGTGCCAGCAGCTTAGATAGTATCTCTGAAGCTTTCTTT.

The chain recombines TRBV6-6 with TRBJ2-5, with D tentatively TRBD2 (7 bases). Germline V lookup: CDR1 MNHNY, CDR2 SVGAGI (reference sequence). The germline V and J ends were trimmed by 8 bases and 0 bases, with 13 bases remaining between them. The CDR3 is 14 amino acids. The DNA of the CDR3 is TGTGCCAGCGTGAGGGGGGGCGACCAAGAGACCCAGTACTTC. Translating it yields CASVRGGDQETQYF.

This chain joins TRBV5-6 and TRBJ1-1, with D possibly being TRBD1 (6 bases). V gave up 0 bases and J gave up 8 bases, with 17 bases separating them. Germline CDR1 is SGHDT and CDR2 is YYEEEE. The CDR3 has 15 amino acids. CDR3 residues: CASSLESRGLREAFF. CDR3 DNA: TGTGCCAGCAGCTTGGAATCCAGGGGCCTGCGAGAAGCTTTCTTT.

This clone occurred once. The V gene is TRBV29-1, the J gene TRBJ1-4, with D possibly being TRBD1 (5 bases). The V and J ends lost 7 bases and 4 bases respectively, with 22 bases between them. Germline V gene data show CDR1 as SQVTM and CDR2 as ANQGSEA. The CDR3 sequence is 16 residues long. The CDR3 DNA follows: TGCAGCGCCGAAGTGGGTTTGGGTCAGGGTAATGAAAAACTGTTTTTT. It encodes CSAEVGLGQGNEKLFF.

The chain joins TRBV6-1 to TRBJ1-1; unclear D gene. Germline V gene lookup returns CDR1 MNHNS and CDR2 SASEGT. CDR3 size: 15 residues. Trimming stripped 0 bases from V and 4 bases from J, with 12 bases between. The CDR3 here is CASSEAIEGSTEAFF. CDR3 bases: TGTGCCAGCAGTGAAGCGATAGAAGGGAGCACTGAAGCTTTCTTT.

CDR3 DNA sequence: TGCAGCGTCCGACAGGGAGGAGAGACCCAGTACTTC. Translated: CSVRQGGETQYF. This chain uses TRBV29-1 with TRBJ2-5; D is perhaps TRBD1 (7 bases). The germline V and J ends were trimmed by 6 bases and 4 bases, with 12 bases remaining between them. Germline V CDR1 and CDR2: SQVTM, ANQGSEA. The CDR3 is 12 residues long.

The chain couples TRBV19 to TRBJ2-5; 9 bases map to TRBD1. The CDR3 has 14 amino acids. Germline V gives CDR1 LNHDA, CDR2 SQIVND (reference sequence). The V segment lost 6 bases and the J segment 2 bases; nucleotides outside the gene matches: 4. CDR3 nucleotides: TGTGCCAGTAGGGGGACAGGGTGGCAAGAGACCCAGTACTTC. It translates to CASRGTGWQETQYF.

Remarks on this clone: The identical CDR3 is also encoded by other nucleotide sequences in the sample. This sequence joins TRBV7-9 and TRBJ1-1; perhaps TRBD1 as D (6 bases). V lost 1 base to trimming and J lost 0 bases, with 6 bases between them. Germline CDR1 SEHNR, CDR2 FQNEAQ (reference sequence). The CDR3 has 14 residues. The CDR3 DNA follows: TGTGCCAGCAGCTTAGGGGGGCTGAACACTGAAGCTTTCTTT. Translated: CASSLGGLNTEAFF.

CDR3 residues: CASGFGGALNEQFF. The CDR3 nucleotides read TGTGCTAGTGGTTTCGGGGGGGCCTTAAATGAGCAGTTCTTC. The V call is TRBV12-5, the J call TRBJ2-1; 8 positions agree with TRBD2. V shed 3 bases, J shed 7 bases, and the junction held 5 bases outside the gene matches. Germline CDR1 reads LGHNT; CDR2 reads FRNRAP. The CDR3 runs to 14 residues.

This clone was recorded once. The rearrangement joins TRBV19 to TRBJ1-2; no definite D call. V dropped 3 bases and J dropped 6 bases, with 17 bases sitting between them. CDR1 is LNHDA and CDR2 is SQIVND in the germline V gene (reference sequence). This CDR3 is 15 amino acids long. DNA of the CDR3: TGTGCCAGTAGTATTCACGGGGTTGACGTGGATGGCTACACCTTC. Translation gives CASSIHGVDVDGYTF.

The J gene is TRBJ1-4, the V gene TRBV9; 9 bases agree with TRBD1. Germline trimming cut 3 bases from V and 8 bases from J; bases unmatched to any gene: 5. The CDR3 covers 14 residues. Looked up from germline, CDR1 is SGDLS and CDR2 is YYNGEE. This CDR3 is CASSEGQGNEKLFF. CDR3 nucleotide sequence: TGTGCCAGCAGCGAAGGACAGGGGAACGAAAAACTGTTTTTT.

This chain joins TRBV7-2 and TRBJ1-2, with D tentatively TRBD1 (5 bases). The CDR3 has 11 residues. Germline V gene lookup returns CDR1 SGHTA and CDR2 FQGNSA. Trimming stripped 2 bases from V and 7 bases from J, with 5 bases between. In nucleotides, the CDR3 is TGTGCCAGCAGCTTACAGGGTGGCTACACCTTC. Translating gives CASSLQGGYTF.

V and J are TRBV6-2 or TRBV6-3 and TRBJ1-1; unclear D gene. Trimming pared 0 bases from V and 3 bases from J, leaving 8 bases between. The CDR3 is made up of 14 amino acids. Germline CDR1 is MNHEY and CDR2 is SVGEGT. The CDR3 DNA is TGTGCCAGCAGTTACTCTCCTATGTACACTGAAGCTTTCTTT. Protein product: CASSYSPMYTEAFF.

The genes are TRBV6-5 and TRBJ1-2; D call uncertain. CDR3 length: 13 residues. Trimming took 4 bases from V and 8 from J, leaving 14 bases between them. Germline V gene sequence: CDR1 MNHEY, CDR2 SVGAGI. The CDR3 DNA reads as TGTGCCAGCAGTTCCTCTGGCTCGGGGGGCTACACCTTC. It yields the protein CASSSSGSGGYTF.